These 25 T cell receptor beta chains were all obtained from the same sample, sequenced in a study of cytomegalovirus exposure and HLA in healthy donors. Sequencing used immunoSEQ multiplex PCR; TCRdb keeps in-frame clones, though not all of them. This sample has tens of thousands of clones, with under 95% found just once. The source material was PBMCs. These receptors came from a woman aged 30 to 39 in good health and CMV-seronegative.

This clone was observed once. The V and J genes are TRBV5-1 and TRBJ1-4; no definite D call. Trimming took 1 base from V and 5 from J, leaving 6 bases between them. This CDR3 is built from 13 residues. Germline values: CDR1 SGHRS, CDR2 YFSETQ. This CDR3 is CASSLFMNEKLFF. The CDR3 coding sequence is TGCGCCAGCAGCTTGTTCATGAATGAAAAACTGTTTTTT.

J is TRBJ1-3 and V is TRBV30; no clear D gene. CDR3 length: 13 residues. V lost 2 bases and J lost 4, with 9 bases in between. The V gene's germline CDR1 is GTSNPN and CDR2 SVGIG (reference sequence). DNA of the CDR3: TGTGCCTGGAGTCCTTTGGGCGGAAACACCATATATTTT. Translating it yields CAWSPLGGNTIYF.

The chain joins TRBV7-9 to TRBJ2-5; TRBD2 agrees at 9 bases. Losses at the gene ends were 1 base for V and 3 bases for J; bases not matched to a gene: 6. CDR3 length equals 16 residues. Germline-derived CDR1 and CDR2 are SEHNR and FQNEAQ (reference sequence). DNA for the CDR3: TGTGCCAGCAGCTTAGAGCTGGTAGCGGGGGAAGAGACCCAGTACTTC. Amino acids: CASSLELVAGEETQYF.

V is TRBV11-2 and J is TRBJ2-7; 7 bases agree with TRBD1. Per germline, CDR1 SGHAT and CDR2 FQNNGV. This CDR3 has 14 amino acids. Trimming removed 4 bases from V and 2 bases from J; junction bases left unmatched: 5. The CDR3 loop is CASSYRQGPYEQYF. CDR3 coding DNA: TGTGCCAGCAGCTATCGACAGGGTCCCTACGAGCAGTACTTC.

This clone showed up just once. The V gene is TRBV21-1, the J gene TRBJ2-3; the D call TRBD2 from the table was never checked on the DNA. TRBV21-1 is a pseudogene. The CDR3 has 16 residues. CDR3 residues: CASSTVAGAFTDTQYF. The CDR3 region has the DNA TGTGCCAGCAGCACCGTAGCGGGGGCGTTCACAGATACGCAGTATTTT.

The chain recombines TRBV18 with TRBJ2-3; D not certain. Germline V CDR1 and CDR2: KGHSH, LQKENI. The CDR3 runs to 15 residues. The V end lost 3 bases, the J end lost 1 base, and 11 bases lay between the germline ends. The CDR3 DNA sequence: TGTGCCAGCTCACCTTTTATCCCCGGCACAGATACGCAGTATTTT. Its protein is CASSPFIPGTDTQYF.

The V gene is TRBV12-5, the J gene TRBJ2-1; 7 bases are a match to TRBD1. Germline CDR1 LGHNT, CDR2 FRNRAP. This CDR3 contains 16 residues. The junction had 8 bases not matched to a gene; V was cut back by 2 bases and J by 4 bases. CDR3 protein: CASGLRSQGQYNEQFF. The CDR3 nucleotides read TGTGCTAGTGGTTTGCGCAGCCAGGGACAGTACAATGAGCAGTTCTTC.

Here the CDR3 reads CASSYIGDTEAFF. DNA of the CDR3: TGTGCCAGCAGTTACATAGGGGATACTGAAGCTTTCTTT. The rearrangement joins TRBV6-5 to TRBJ1-1; the D gene is possibly TRBD1 (5 bases). This CDR3 has 13 residues. The V end lost 2 bases, the J end lost 5 bases, and 9 bases lay between the germline ends. Germline lookup yields CDR1 MNHEY and CDR2 SVGAGI.

This chain links TRBV9 with TRBJ2-2; 14 nucleotides match TRBD2. The J segment lost 5 bases and the V segment lost 4 bases, leaving 7 bases of the junction unmatched. The CDR3 extends over 17 amino acids. Germline loops: CDR1 SGDLS, CDR2 YYNGEE. The CDR3 region has the DNA TGTGCCAGCAGCACGGGACTAGCGGGAGCGTTTACCGGGGAGCTGTTTTTT. Residues: CASSTGLAGAFTGELFF.

This rearrangement joins TRBV2 to TRBJ2-7; TRBD1 aligns across 8 bases. J gave up 1 base and V 9 bases, and 8 bases lay outside the gene matches. The CDR3 is 14 amino acids. Germline V gene data show CDR1 as SNHLY and CDR2 as FYNNEI. The CDR3 bases are TGTGCCAGAGGGGGCGGGACAGGTTCCTACGAGCAGTACTTC. As protein: CARGGGTGSYEQYF.

The V call is TRBV5-4, the J call TRBJ2-6; TRBD1 is a possible D gene (6 bases). Germline V lookup: CDR1 SGHNT, CDR2 YYREEE (reference sequence). The CDR3 sequence is 15 residues long. Trimming removed 4 bases from V and 1 base from J, with 9 bases in between. The CDR3 loop is CASSLGGSGANVLTF. CDR3 in DNA: TGTGCCAGCAGCCTAGGGGGTTCTGGGGCCAACGTCCTGACTTTC.

The rearrangement links TRBV9 to TRBJ1-1; no reliable D call. Trimming pared 0 bases from V and 4 bases from J, leaving 13 bases between. CDR1 and CDR2 (germline): SGDLS, YYNGEE. The length of the CDR3 is 15 residues. This CDR3 is CASSVGEGRVTEAFF. The CDR3 DNA sequence: TGTGCCAGCAGCGTAGGTGAAGGGCGGGTCACTGAAGCTTTCTTT.

The chain is built from TRBV6-6 and TRBJ1-6; 10 bases align to TRBD1. The CDR3 length is 15 residues. After removal of 0 bases from V and 10 bases from J, the junction contained 3 bases not matched to a gene. Germline V CDR1 and CDR2: MNHNY, SVGAGI (reference sequence). The CDR3 DNA sequence: TGTGCCAGCAGTTACTCGACAGGGGGCAGGTCACCCCTCCACTTT. This encodes CASSYSTGGRSPLHF.

The rearrangement uses TRBV19 and TRBJ1-1; TRBD1 might be the D (5 bases). With 3 bases removed from V and 10 bases from J, the gap between germline ends came to 15 bases. This CDR3 has 13 residues. The V gene's germline CDR1 is LNHDA and CDR2 SQIVND (reference sequence). CDR3 DNA: TGTGCCAGTAGTATCGGCAGGGAAGACGGAGCTTTCTTT. Translated, it gives CASSIGREDGAFF.

The chain has TRBV14 and TRBJ2-1; TRBD2 agrees at 8 bases. Germline V gene data show CDR1 as SGHDN and CDR2 as FVKESK. The ends lost 0 bases at V and 3 bases at J; junction bases unmatched: 13. The CDR3 is 19 residues long. The CDR3 reads CASSQDLGLGLVIYNEQFF. CDR3 nucleotides: TGTGCCAGCAGCCAAGATTTAGGTTTGGGACTAGTGATCTACAATGAGCAGTTCTTC.

Here the CDR3 reads CSVEAGFGTNEKLFF. The CDR3, as DNA: TGCAGCGTTGAAGCGGGGTTTGGGACTAATGAAAAACTGTTTTTT. The chain employs TRBV29-1 and TRBJ1-4, with D unclear. CDR3 length equals 15 residues. The V end lost 1 base, the J end lost 2 bases, and 11 bases lay between the germline ends. Germline V gene sequence: CDR1 SQVTM, CDR2 ANQGSEA.

The CDR3 DNA reads as TGTGCCAGCAGCTTTTGGGCCCCCCGGACAGCAGATACGCAGTATTTT. The encoded protein is CASSFWAPRTADTQYF. This rearrangement joins TRBV7-2 to TRBJ2-3, with D possibly being TRBD1 (6 bases). The germline V and J ends were trimmed by 3 bases and 4 bases, with 17 bases remaining between them. Germline CDR1 and CDR2: SGHTA and FQGNSA. The CDR3 runs 16 residues.

The chain has TRBV2 and TRBJ1-4; D call uncertain. The CDR3 has 14 amino acids. Trimming shortened V by 6 bases and J by 2 bases, and 10 bases separated the two germline ends. CDR1 and CDR2 from the germline V gene are SNHLY and FYNNEI. CDR3: CASRWRGTNEKLFF. The CDR3 nucleotides read TGTGCCAGCAGGTGGAGAGGGACTAATGAAAAACTGTTTTTT.

The rearrangement uses TRBV27 and TRBJ2-1; 10 bases are a match to TRBD2. V trimming: 6 bases; J trimming: 2 bases; junction bases outside the gene matches: 4. Germline-derived CDR1 and CDR2 are MNHEY and SMNVEV (reference sequence). The CDR3 sequence is 15 residues long. CDR3 residues: CASSLLAGTYNEQFF. The CDR3 DNA sequence: TGTGCCAGCAGCTTACTAGCGGGGACCTACAATGAGCAGTTCTTC.

The chain uses TRBV7-3 and TRBJ2-1; TRBD1 is a possible D gene (6 bases). Germline CDR1 reads SGHTA; CDR2 reads FQGTGA. V lost 2 bases and J 8 bases, leaving 10 bases between the germline ends. This CDR3 has 13 residues. As DNA, the CDR3 is TGTGCCAGCAGCTTAGGGACAAGCCATGAGCAGTTCTTC. Translating gives CASSLGTSHEQFF. Drawing the rest from reference TRBV7-3 and TRBJ2-1, the complete variable domain is GAGVSQTPSNKVTEKGKYVELRCDPISGHTALYWYRQSLGQGPEFLIYFQGTGAADDSGLPNDRFFAVRPEGSVSTLKIQRTERGDSAVYLCASSLGTSHEQFFGPGTRLTVL.

The chain uses TRBV9 and TRBJ2-3; perhaps TRBD2 as D (6 bases). The CDR3 is made up of 14 amino acids. Trimming removed 6 bases from V and 4 bases from J, with 15 bases in between. Germline CDR1 and CDR2: SGDLS and YYNGEE. The CDR3 nucleotides read TGTGCCAGCAACCGGAGGGATCTTGCAGATACGCAGTATTTT. Translated: CASNRRDLADTQYF.

The rearrangement joins TRBV7-6 to TRBJ2-3, with D perhaps matching TRBD2 (6 bases). This CDR3 spans 17 amino acids. Germline loops: CDR1 SGHVS, CDR2 FNYEAQ. The V gene lost 4 bases and the J gene lost 5 bases, with 22 bases spanning the gap. As DNA, the CDR3 is TGTGCCAGCAGCTCCCGTCACGAACGGGAGCAGAGAGATACGCAGTATTTT. Protein product: CASSSRHEREQRDTQYF.

CDR3: CASRSLAGVNNEQFF. The CDR3 DNA follows: TGTGCCAGCAGGTCGCTAGCGGGAGTCAACAATGAGCAGTTCTTC. This sequence joins TRBV11-2 and TRBJ2-1, with 10 bases identical to TRBD2. The CDR3 runs to 15 residues. Germline trimming cut 6 bases from V and 5 bases from J; bases unmatched to any gene: 7. The germline V gene has CDR1 SGHAT and CDR2 FQNNGV.

The J gene is TRBJ2-1, the V gene TRBV15, with unresolved D. The CDR3 runs to 15 residues. CDR1 LNHNV and CDR2 YYDKDF come from the germline V gene (reference sequence). Trimming cost V 0 bases and J 0 bases, with 6 bases left between them. CDR3 loop: CATSRDPSSYNEQFF. The CDR3 bases are TGTGCCACCAGCAGAGATCCGAGCTCCTACAATGAGCAGTTCTTC.

J is TRBJ1-5 and V is TRBV19; D is perhaps TRBD1 (5 bases). Germline V CDR1 and CDR2: LNHDA, SQIVND (reference sequence). The CDR3 is 16 residues long. Trimming pared 7 bases from V and 1 base from J, leaving 17 bases between. The CDR3 coding sequence is TGTGCCAGTACCCCCATCGGGGGTTCAAGCAATCAGCCCCAGCATTTT. It codes for CASTPIGGSSNQPQHF.